What follows are 15 T cell receptor beta chains derived from one specimen sequenced in a study of shared clonotypes between healthy human individuals. Clones were sequenced by immunoSEQ multiplex PCR, and TCRdb holds only the in-frame ones, with some missing. The sample has over a million clones, about 80% seen once; the top ten hold 0.6% to 0.75%. The specimen was memory CD4+ T cells from PBMCs. The sample's subset: CD45RA-negative fraction. Source of these receptors: a man between 18 and 35 years old in good health. Some clones in this sample may be carry-over from other donors' samples.

J is TRBJ2-3 and V is TRBV6-5; D is possibly TRBD2 (5 bases). V lost 4 bases and J 1 base, leaving 9 bases between the germline ends. This CDR3 comprises 14 residues. CDR1 is MNHEY and CDR2 is SVGAGI in the germline V gene. The CDR3 DNA reads as TGTGCCAGCAGTTCACTAGGGCGCACAGATACGCAGTATTTT. It is translated as CASSSLGRTDTQYF.

The V and J genes are TRBV5-4 and TRBJ2-4; D may be TRBD1 or TRBD2 (5 bases each). Germline V gives CDR1 SGHNT, CDR2 YYREEE (reference sequence). V was trimmed by 5 bases and J by 2 bases, leaving 14 bases between them. This CDR3 has 15 amino acids. The CDR3: CASRGAGEPKNIQYF. In DNA form, the CDR3 reads TGTGCCAGCAGAGGGGCGGGTGAACCCAAAAACATTCAGTACTTC.

About this clone: Additional DNA sequences in this sample encode the identical CDR3. The chain recombines TRBV14 with TRBJ2-7; D not certain. V lost 2 bases to trimming and J lost 6 bases, with 5 bases between them. From germline, CDR1 is SGHDN and CDR2 FVKESK. The CDR3 sequence is 11 residues long. CDR3 region: CASSQRSEQYF. The CDR3 DNA reads as TGTGCCAGCAGCCAAAGATCCGAGCAGTACTTC.

The chain links TRBV4-3 to TRBJ2-3; D ambiguous. The length of the CDR3 is 13 residues. Trimming shortened V by 1 base and J by 6 bases, and 8 bases separated the two germline ends. CDR1 and CDR2 from the germline V gene are LGHNA and YSLEER. The CDR3 spells CASSQASMDTQYF. CDR3 sequence (DNA): TGCGCCAGCAGCCAAGCTAGTATGGATACGCAGTATTTT.

The rearrangement joins TRBV27 to TRBJ1-2; TRBD1 matches at 12 bases. CDR3 length: 16 amino acids. Germline loops: CDR1 MNHEY, CDR2 SMNVEV (reference sequence). The J segment lost 4 bases and the V segment lost 6 bases, leaving 9 bases of the junction unmatched. The CDR3 DNA follows: TGTGCCAGCAGCTCACCGGGACAGGGGGCGTTCTATGGCTACACCTTC. This encodes CASSSPGQGAFYGYTF.

On this clone: A read error may be the cause here, since a much bigger clone is one base away. Other DNA sequences in this sample translate to the same CDR3. The chain links TRBV14 to TRBJ1-1; D is unclear. Germline-derived CDR1 and CDR2 are SGHDN and FVKESK. The germline V and J ends were trimmed by 4 bases and 1 base, with 7 bases remaining between them. The CDR3 has 13 residues. Written as DNA, the CDR3 is TGTGCCAGCAGCCGGAATAGGAACACTGAAGCTTTCTTT. This gives the protein CASSRNRNTEAFF.

This sequence joins TRBV21-1 and TRBJ2-7; the table's D call TRBD1 went unverified against the DNA. TRBV21-1 is designated a pseudogene. The CDR3 loop spans 14 amino acids. CDR3 sequence: CASNIRQKTYEQYF. CDR3 in DNA: TGTGCCAGCAATATTCGACAGAAGACCTACGAGCAGTACTTC.

The J gene is TRBJ1-1, the V gene TRBV7-9; 7 bases align to TRBD1. The J segment lost 3 bases and the V segment lost 3 bases, leaving 7 bases of the junction unmatched. The CDR3 totals 15 residues. Germline V CDR1 and CDR2: SEHNR, FQNEAQ (reference sequence). The CDR3 DNA reads as TGTGCCAGCAGCTTCGTCAGGGGGACCTACACTGAAGCTTTCTTT. Translation gives CASSFVRGTYTEAFF.

This rearrangement joins TRBV5-1 to TRBJ2-1; the match to TRBD2 covers 8 bases. Germline CDR1 SGHRS, CDR2 YFSETQ. Trimming took 4 bases from V and 4 from J; bases not matched to a gene: 10. This CDR3 region has 16 residues. The DNA of the CDR3 is TGCGCCAGCAGCACAACGCACCCGGGAGGGTACAATGAGCAGTTCTTC. Its translation is CASSTTHPGGYNEQFF.

CDR3 amino acids: CASKRDRGRGGNTEAFF. The CDR3 bases are TGTGCCAGCAAGAGGGACAGGGGGCGCGGAGGGAACACTGAAGCTTTCTTT. This sequence joins TRBV27 and TRBJ1-1; 12 nucleotides line up with TRBD1. The junction had 10 bases not matched to a gene; V was cut back by 7 bases and J by 1 base. CDR3 length equals 17 residues. From germline, CDR1 is MNHEY and CDR2 SMNVEV (reference sequence).

This clone was observed once. One base away lies a much larger clone, so this may be a sequencing read error. Other DNA sequences in this sample translate to the same CDR3. This chain connects TRBV28 to TRBJ2-7, with 12 bases identical to TRBD1. The J segment lost 4 bases and the V segment lost 2 bases, leaving 3 bases of the junction unmatched. The CDR3 is 15 residues long. Germline-derived CDR1 and CDR2 are MDHEN and SYDVKM. The CDR3: CASSLPGQGAYEQYF. The CDR3 coding sequence is TGTGCCAGCAGTTTACCGGGACAGGGGGCTTACGAGCAGTACTTC.

V gene TRBV7-3 combines with J gene TRBJ2-5, with 8 positions matching TRBD1. The CDR3 is made up of 15 amino acids. V shed 5 bases and J 3 bases; nucleotides not matched to a gene: 8. Germline CDR1 is SGHTA and CDR2 is FQGTGA. The CDR3 coding sequence is TGTGCCAGCAGCCGAGGACAGGGAAGGGAAGAGACCCAGTACTTC. The encoded protein is CASSRGQGREETQYF.

This chain connects TRBV5-6 to TRBJ1-3; D not resolved. This CDR3 is 18 amino acids long. The germline V and J ends were trimmed by 0 bases and 0 bases, with 16 bases remaining between them. Germline CDR1 and CDR2: SGHDT and YYEEEE. This chain's CDR3 is CASSLGGFGFYSGNTIYF. The CDR3 nucleotides read TGTGCCAGCAGCTTGGGTGGGTTTGGCTTCTACTCTGGAAACACCATATATTTT.

The chain couples TRBV4-1 to TRBJ1-5; 9 nucleotides agree with TRBD1. The V gene's germline CDR1 is MGHRA and CDR2 YSYEKL. The ends lost 3 bases at V and 2 bases at J; junction bases unmatched: 11. The CDR3 sequence is 18 residues long. The CDR3 reads CASSQSTQQGARNQPQHF. DNA of the CDR3: TGCGCCAGCAGCCAGAGTACCCAACAGGGGGCACGCAATCAGCCCCAGCATTTT.

This chain links TRBV2 with TRBJ1-2; D possibly corresponds to TRBD1 (5 bases). The CDR3 runs to 14 residues. V was clipped by 6 bases and J by 3 bases, with 14 bases between them. The V gene's germline CDR1 is SNHLY and CDR2 FYNNEI. The CDR3 sequence: CASSNQGLDYGYTF. CDR3 DNA sequence: TGTGCCAGCAGCAACCAGGGCTTGGACTATGGCTACACCTTC.